This is a list of T cell receptor beta chains from one sample in a study of patients and donors after allogeneic stem cell transplantation. Each CDR3 protein is one row after TCRdb ran MiXCR on the RT-PCR reads. Counted here are hundreds of thousands of distinct CDR3 sequences, approximately 16% occurring once; the ten biggest clones make up 7.2%. The sequenced sample was blood, either unsorted or a sorted T cell fraction (not recorded which). The receptor set was obtained from a human donor who was either an allogeneic HSCT recipient or a stem cell or donor lymphocyte infusion donor (not recorded which). It is not recorded whose cells these are; they may come from a transplant donor. Each CDR3 is given with its conserved first and last residue. The D gene is left open where the match is weak. Some rows mark clone size as missing; the rest say once, few, many or name a class of expanded clone.

size: few
V: TRBV7-9
J: TRBJ2-5
length: 13
D: -
DNA: TGTGCCAGCAGCTTTCAGGGCCAAGAGACCCAGTACTTC
CDR3: CASSFQGQETQYF

size: -
V: TRBV6-1
J: TRBJ2-7
length: 15
D: TRBD1
DNA: TGTGCCAGCAGTGAATCCGGGACAGTTTTTTACGAGCAGTACTTC
CDR3: CASSESGTVFYEQYF

size: -
V: TRBV9
J: TRBJ2-5
length: 13
D: TRBD2
DNA: TGTGCCAGCAGCATGGGAGGGCAGGAGACCCAGTACTTC
CDR3: CASSMGGQETQYF

size: many
V: TRBV7-9
J: TRBJ1-5
length: 14
D: -
DNA: TGTGCCAGCAGCTTGGGAGGGAAGAATCAGCCCCAGCATTTT
CDR3: CASSLGGKNQPQHF

size: few
V: TRBV5-1
J: TRBJ2-5
length: 15
D: TRBD1
DNA: TGCGCCAGCGGAAGTACAGGGGTACCTCAAGAGACCCAGTACTTC
CDR3: CASGSTGVPQETQYF

size: few
V: TRBV20-1
J: TRBJ2-1
length: 13
D: -
DNA: TGCAGTGCTAGCTCAGACTCCTACAATGAGCAGTTCTTC
CDR3: CSASSDSYNEQFF

size: -
V: TRBV4-3
J: TRBJ2-3
length: 17
D: TRBD2
DNA: TGCGCCAGCAGCCAAGATGGTACTAGCGGTCCCACAGATACGCAGTATTTT
CDR3: CASSQDGTSGPTDTQYF

size: -
V: TRBV7-9
J: TRBJ1-2
length: 16
D: -
DNA: TGTGCCAGCAGCTTAGGGGGTCGGGAAGTCTCCTATGGCTACACCTTC
CDR3: CASSLGGREVSYGYTF

size: -
V: TRBV3-1
J: TRBJ2-2
length: 16
D: TRBD1
DNA: TGTGCCAGCAGTCCGGGACAGGGGTCGAGCACCGGGGAGCTGTTTTTT
CDR3: CASSPGQGSSTGELFF

size: few
V: TRBV12-3/TRBV12-4
J: TRBJ1-2
length: 14
D: -
DNA: TGTGCCAGCTCCAATGGTAGGGAAGAAAATGGCTACACCTTC
CDR3: CASSNGREENGYTF

size: -
V: TRBV20-1
J: TRBJ1-6
length: 14
D: -
DNA: TGCAGTGCCACCGGGGTTTCCTATAATTCACCCCTCCACTTT
CDR3: CSATGVSYNSPLHF

size: few
V: TRBV10-3
J: TRBJ2-7
length: 15
D: -
DNA: TGTGCCATCAGTGAGAGCCGGGACATCGGATTCAAGCAGTACTTC
CDR3: CAISESRDIGFKQYF

size: few
V: TRBV5-1
J: TRBJ2-7
length: 15
D: -
DNA: TGCGCCAGCAGCCCAACCCCCGGGCTAACCTACGAGCAGTACTTC
CDR3: CASSPTPGLTYEQYF

size: many
V: TRBV5-1
J: TRBJ2-5
length: 16
D: -
DNA: TGCGCCAGCAGCTTCCACGCCGGGACCGCCAAAGAGACCCAGTACTTC
CDR3: CASSFHAGTAKETQYF

size: -
V: TRBV6-2/TRBV6-3
J: TRBJ2-7
length: 17
D: -
DNA: TGTGCCAGCAGTTACGAGGTCTCCGGTCTAGGCGCCTACGAGCAGTACTTC
CDR3: CASSYEVSGLGAYEQYF

size: few
V: TRBV3-1
J: TRBJ1-5
length: 15
D: -
DNA: TGTGCCAGCAGCCGGACCGGGACCGCCGGTCAGCCCCAGCATTTT
CDR3: CASSRTGTAGQPQHF

size: few
V: TRBV11-2
J: TRBJ1-3
length: 18
D: -
DNA: TGTGCCAGCAGCCAGCAAATTCCCATTGATATCTCTGGAAACACCATATATTTT
CDR3: CASSQQIPIDISGNTIYF

size: -
V: TRBV16
J: TRBJ1-2
length: 14
D: TRBD1
DNA: TGTGCCAGCAGCCTCTGGACAGGGAACTATGGCTACACCTTC
CDR3: CASSLWTGNYGYTF

size: -
V: TRBV20-1
J: TRBJ1-1
length: 14
D: TRBD1
DNA: TGCAGTGCTCGGACAGGGGGCGGTAATACTGAAGCTTTCTTT
CDR3: CSARTGGGNTEAFF

size: many
V: TRBV3-1
J: TRBJ2-7
length: 14
D: -
DNA: TGTGCCAGCAGCCAAGACGGGCTGCGCTACGAGCAGTACTTC
CDR3: CASSQDGLRYEQYF

size: few
V: TRBV10-3
J: TRBJ1-1
length: 17
D: -
DNA: TGTGCCATCAGTGAGTCGAATTATAAGGGAGGTCACACTGAAGCTTTCTTT
CDR3: CAISESNYKGGHTEAFF

size: many
V: TRBV12-3/TRBV12-4
J: TRBJ2-5
length: 11
D: -
DNA: TGTGCCAGCAGGGTAGGAGAGACCCAGTACTTC
CDR3: CASRVGETQYF

size: -
V: TRBV19
J: TRBJ2-2
length: 17
D: TRBD1
DNA: TGTGCCAGTAGTATGGGACAGGCCCTCAGTAACACCGGGGAGCTGTTTTTT
CDR3: CASSMGQALSNTGELFF

size: few
V: TRBV2
J: TRBJ1-2
length: 15
D: TRBD1
DNA: TGTGCCAGCAGTGGACCGGGACAGGAAAACTATGGCTACACCTTC
CDR3: CASSGPGQENYGYTF

size: -
V: TRBV6-1
J: TRBJ2-6
length: 15
D: -
DNA: TGTGCCAGCACTCCGCCAGCCTCTGGGGCCAACGTCCTGACTTTC
CDR3: CASTPPASGANVLTF

size: many
V: TRBV10-3
J: TRBJ1-6
length: 15
D: TRBD1
DNA: TGTGCCATCAGTGAGCCGGACAGGGGAAATTCACCCCTCCACTTT
CDR3: CAISEPDRGNSPLHF

size: few
V: TRBV7-3
J: TRBJ2-3
length: 14
D: -
DNA: TGTGCCAGCAGCTTAAGCGGGGCAGCAGATACGCAGTATTTT
CDR3: CASSLSGAADTQYF

size: -
V: TRBV7-2
J: TRBJ1-5
length: 14
D: -
DNA: TGTGCCAGCAGCCCTCGGAAAGGAAATCAGCCCCAGCATTTT
CDR3: CASSPRKGNQPQHF

size: few
V: TRBV30
J: TRBJ2-3
length: 15
D: -
DNA: TGTGCCTGGAATCCGGGCTCGAGGGACACAGATACGCAGTATTTT
CDR3: CAWNPGSRDTDTQYF

size: -
V: TRBV18
J: TRBJ2-1
length: 12
D: -
DNA: TGTGCCAGCTCCCCCGGGTATCAAGTACAGTTCTTC
CDR3: CASSPGYQVQFF

size: few
V: TRBV6-5
J: TRBJ2-7
length: 14
D: -
DNA: TGTGCCAGCAGTTACGAGGGACGCTCCTACGAGCAGTACTTC
CDR3: CASSYEGRSYEQYF

size: -
V: TRBV7-9
J: TRBJ2-7
length: 17
D: -
DNA: TGTGCCAGCAGCTTAGAGTCCTTAGGAGCGGATCATTACGAGCAGTACTTC
CDR3: CASSLESLGADHYEQYF

size: -
V: TRBV10-3
J: TRBJ1-2
length: 13
D: -
DNA: TGTGCCATCAGTGAGTCGACTGACTATGGCTACACCTTC
CDR3: CAISESTDYGYTF

size: few
V: TRBV9
J: TRBJ1-3
length: 15
D: -
DNA: TGTGCCAGCAGCACCGACGGGGGCTCTGGAAACACCATATATTTT
CDR3: CASSTDGGSGNTIYF

size: -
V: TRBV11-2
J: TRBJ2-1
length: 19
D: TRBD2
DNA: TGTGCCAGCAGCTTAGAGGGAAGGAGCGGGGGGCTACCTTACAATGAGCAGTTCTTC
CDR3: CASSLEGRSGGLPYNEQFF

size: -
V: TRBV6-2/TRBV6-3
J: TRBJ1-2
length: 11
D: -
DNA: TGTGCCAGCAGTCAAGCATATGGCTACACCTTC
CDR3: CASSQAYGYTF

size: -
V: TRBV11-3
J: TRBJ2-3
length: 16
D: -
DNA: TGTGCCAGCAGCTTTACAGGGATTGGGTTGACAGATACGCAGTATTTT
CDR3: CASSFTGIGLTDTQYF

size: few
V: TRBV18
J: TRBJ1-3
length: 16
D: TRBD1
DNA: TGTGCCAGCTCACCAAGGACAGGGAGGCCTGGAAACACCATATATTTT
CDR3: CASSPRTGRPGNTIYF

size: -
V: TRBV7-8
J: TRBJ2-1
length: 15
D: TRBD2
DNA: TGTGCCAGCAGCTCGCGGGAGAGCTCCTACAATGAGCAGTTCTTC
CDR3: CASSSRESSYNEQFF

size: few
V: TRBV5-5
J: TRBJ1-6
length: 13
D: -
DNA: TGTGCCAGCAGCCCTGTGGGATATTCACCCCTCCACTTT
CDR3: CASSPVGYSPLHF

size: -
V: TRBV12-3/TRBV12-4
J: TRBJ1-1
length: 14
D: -
DNA: TGTGCCAGCAGTTTATACAGGTACGAGCCCGAGGCTTTCTTT
CDR3: CASSLYRYEPEAFF

size: -
V: TRBV19
J: TRBJ2-4
length: 15
D: -
DNA: TGTGCCAGTAGTAACCTCGACTTGGGGAAAAACATTCAGTACTTC
CDR3: CASSNLDLGKNIQYF

size: few
V: TRBV6-1
J: TRBJ1-4
length: 13
D: -
DNA: TGTGCCAGCAGAGGGGAAGGAAAGGAAAAACTGTTTTTT
CDR3: CASRGEGKEKLFF

size: few
V: TRBV9
J: TRBJ2-7
length: 13
D: -
DNA: TGTGCCAGCAGCGTAGAGACAGGTACGAAGCAGTACTTC
CDR3: CASSVETGTKQYF

size: many
V: TRBV6-5
J: TRBJ1-1
length: 15
D: -
DNA: TGTGCCAGCAGTTACTCACAGGGCTGGTCAAAGGCAGCTTTCTTT
CDR3: CASSYSQGWSKAAFF

size: few
V: TRBV7-2
J: TRBJ1-2
length: 12
D: -
DNA: TGTGCCAGCAACCCCGGGCCATTGGGCTACACCTTC
CDR3: CASNPGPLGYTF

size: -
V: TRBV30
J: TRBJ1-6
length: 14
D: -
DNA: TGTGCCTGGAGTGTAATGGGAACTCATTCACCCCTCCACTTT
CDR3: CAWSVMGTHSPLHF

size: few
V: TRBV20-1
J: TRBJ2-1
length: 13
D: -
DNA: TGCAGTGCCCCGAGGGTACGACACAATGAGCAGTTCTTC
CDR3: CSAPRVRHNEQFF

size: few
V: TRBV7-9
J: TRBJ2-7
length: 14
D: -
DNA: TGTGCCAGCAGCTTAGGTGCTAGCAGTGGCGAGCAGTACTTC
CDR3: CASSLGASSGEQYF

size: -
V: TRBV20-1
J: TRBJ2-3
length: 12
D: TRBD2
DNA: TGCAGTGCCCGGACTAGCTGGGATACGCAGTATTTT
CDR3: CSARTSWDTQYF

size: -
V: TRBV7-3
J: TRBJ2-7
length: 13
D: -
DNA: TGTGCCAGCAGCTTATGGCGGCAGAGCGAGCAGTACTTC
CDR3: CASSLWRQSEQYF

size: -
V: TRBV18
J: TRBJ1-1
length: 14
D: TRBD1
DNA: TGTGCCAGCTCCCAAATGGGGCAGGGGGGTGAAGCTTTCTTT
CDR3: CASSQMGQGGEAFF

size: many
V: TRBV4-1
J: TRBJ2-2
length: 16
D: -
DNA: TGCGCCAGCAGCCAAGCAGGGGTAGCAGGCACCGGGGAGCTGTTTTTT
CDR3: CASSQAGVAGTGELFF

size: few
V: TRBV12-3/TRBV12-4
J: TRBJ2-3
length: 15
D: -
DNA: TGTGCCAGCAGTTACACGGGGGCCAGCACAGATACGCAGTATTTT
CDR3: CASSYTGASTDTQYF

size: few
V: TRBV3-1
J: TRBJ2-5
length: 14
D: -
DNA: TGTGCCAGCAGCCCCAAGGCCCGAGAAGAGACCCAGTACTTC
CDR3: CASSPKAREETQYF